This TCR beta chain was profiled in a study of CD8+CD57+ T cells in acquired aplastic anemia. About the research overall: Mean yield of DNA from sorted CD4+ and CD8+ cells was approximately 3 ug.

Germline values: CDR1 MNHEY, CDR2 SVGAGI. There are 12 residues in the CDR3. Trimming pared 3 bases from V and 7 bases from J, leaving 9 bases between. Notes on the study in general: CD8+ Simpson's diversity in patients was not significantly different from that in controls.

Genomic DNA, serving as template, underwent TCR beta VDJ and CDR3 profiling. TCRdb reprocessed the reads via MiXCR and lists one record per CDR3 protein. The sample yields 190,000 or so distinct CDR3 sequences, 61% seen once. This clonotype was seen ten or more times. Its antigen is not identified. The chain has TRBV6-5 and TRBJ2-5, with D perhaps matching TRBD2 (5 bases). Sequencing was done on a sample of sorted CD4+, CD8+, or CD8+CD57+ T cells (not recorded which) from PBMCs. This TCR came from a human donor in good health. The CDR3 loop is CASSYLAGTQYF. CDR3 bases: TGTGCCAGCAGTTATCTAGCCGGGACCCAGTACTTC.